These 21 T cell receptor beta chains were all obtained from the same sample, sequenced in a study of T cell repertoires in cytomegalovirus infection (dated by TCRdb to about 2019). The intended sense of this specimen's treatment or condition label: in vitro stimulation with specific CMV peptide epitopes to enrich CMV-specific T cells. TCRdb names Illumina HiSeq 1500 as the instrument used. TCRdb itself trimmed the public reads at Q25 with fastp, ran MiXCR and retained productive beta chains. Records with the same CDR3 protein are collapsed into one entry carrying the most frequent genes and DNA. This sample lists 44,000 or so distinct CDR3 sequences; over 20% were detected once. About 90% of the sample goes to the ten largest clones. For these TCRs, the target antigens are not known. The sequenced sample was CD8+ T cells from cultured PBMCs, obtained from culture after CMV antigen stimulation. These TCRs come from a human donor in good health (CMV status not recorded). Some clones in this sample may be carry-over from other donors' samples.

This clonotype was counted a few times. The chain recombines TRBV7-2 with TRBJ2-7; 8 nucleotides align to TRBD1. V gave up 3 bases and J gave up 3 bases; unmatched junction bases: 7. The CDR3 runs 15 residues. CDR1 and CDR2 (germline): SGHTA, FQGNSA. The CDR3 spells CASSLGTGPYYEQYF. The CDR3 coding sequence is TGTGCCAGCAGCTTGGGGACAGGCCCCTACTACGAGCAGTACTTC.

This chain uses TRBV11-2 with TRBJ1-6; TRBD1 matches 8 bases. V lost 4 bases, J lost 4 bases, and 3 bases stayed unmatched. CDR1 is SGHAT, CDR2 FQNNGV, per germline. The CDR3 extends over 15 amino acids. In DNA form, the CDR3 reads TGTGCCAGCAGCTATCGACAGGGGTATAATTCACCCCTCCACTTT. Translation: CASSYRQGYNSPLHF.

The chain recombines TRBV6-6 with TRBJ1-1, with 8 bases lining up with TRBD1. With V trimmed by 5 bases and J by 4 bases, 3 bases remained unmatched. CDR1 and CDR2 (germline): MNHNY, SVGAGI (reference sequence). The CDR3 length is 13 residues. The CDR3 DNA follows: TGTGCCAGCAGTACTCAGGGGGCCACTGAAGCTTTCTTT. Amino acids: CASSTQGATEAFF.

This sequence joins TRBV7-2 and TRBJ2-7; maybe TRBD1 (6 bases). The CDR3 covers 14 residues. Trimming removed 4 bases at V and 4 bases at J, with 14 bases between. CDR1 is SGHTA and CDR2 is FQGNSA in the germline V gene. The CDR3 DNA sequence: TGTGCCAGCAGCTCCTACCTGGGGGCATACGAGCAGTACTTC. This encodes CASSSYLGAYEQYF.

The CDR3 DNA reads TGTGCCAGCAGTACCACAGGGGGCAGGAATCAGCCCCAGCATTTT. Encoded protein: CASSTTGGRNQPQHF. V is TRBV27 and J is TRBJ1-5; 9 nucleotides match TRBD1. Germline values: CDR1 MNHEY, CDR2 SMNVEV (reference sequence). CDR3 length equals 15 residues. The V gene end was trimmed by 5 bases and the J gene end by 4 bases; junction bases not matched to a gene: 6.

The sample holds a few counts of this clonotype. The chain links TRBV6-6 to TRBJ2-7; no clear D. The CDR3 extends over 15 amino acids. Trimming removed 0 bases at V and 0 bases at J, with 9 bases between. Germline CDR1 and CDR2: MNHNY and SVGAGI (reference sequence). The CDR3 region has the DNA TGTGCCAGCAGTTACTCAGCAGGTAGCTCCTACGAGCAGTACTTC. Its translation: CASSYSAGSSYEQYF.

V is TRBV2 and J is TRBJ1-1; TRBD1 aligns across 9 bases. The CDR3 contains 17 residues. With V trimmed by 3 bases and J by 1 base, 9 bases remained unmatched. Per the germline V gene, CDR1 is SNHLY and CDR2 is FYNNEI. CDR3 nucleotide sequence: TGTGCCAGCAGTGATACCGGGACAGGGTATTGGAACACTGAAGCTTTCTTT. Its protein is CASSDTGTGYWNTEAFF.

This clonotype was seen a few times. One end of the junction varies from germline; a read error may be responsible. This chain uses TRBV4-1 with TRBJ1-1; TRBD1 is a possible D gene (6 bases). CDR3 length: 15 residues. CDR1 and CDR2 from the germline V gene are MGHRA and YSYEKL. CDR3 coding DNA: TGCACCAGCAGCCAAGCTGGCCGTCAGGGGTCTGAAGCTTTCTTT. This translates into CTSSQAGRQGSEAFF.

Within the sample, this clonotype is medium-sized. J is TRBJ2-5 and V is TRBV7-9; D unresolved. V lost 5 bases and J lost 2, with 9 bases in between. The CDR3 consists of 13 residues. Germline-derived CDR1 and CDR2 are SEHNR and FQNEAQ (reference sequence). Written as DNA, the CDR3 is TGTGCCAGCAGCCCGCCGGTTCAAGAGACCCAGTACTTC. It specifies CASSPPVQETQYF.

This chain links TRBV7-6 with TRBJ2-1, with D perhaps matching TRBD1 (6 bases). From germline, CDR1 is SGHVS and CDR2 FNYEAQ. The CDR3 is 11 amino acids. V was shortened by 5 bases and J by 10 bases, with 9 bases between the two germline ends. CDR3 residues: CASSLGTEQFF. CDR3 bases: TGTGCCAGCAGCCTCGGGACAGAGCAGTTCTTC.

The chain combines TRBV6-1 with TRBJ2-1; 14 bases match TRBD2. V lost 7 bases, J lost 8 bases, and 7 bases stayed unmatched. This CDR3 has 15 residues. CDR1 and CDR2 from the germline V gene are MNHNS and SASEGT. Here the CDR3 reads CASTEGLAGADEQFF. CDR3 nucleotides: TGTGCCAGCACCGAGGGACTAGCGGGAGCGGATGAGCAGTTCTTC.

This clonotype showed up just a few times. The chain links TRBV7-6 to TRBJ1-2; possibly TRBD1 for D (5 bases). CDR3 length equals 15 residues. Germline-derived CDR1 and CDR2 are SGHVS and FNYEAQ. Deletions cut 5 bases from V and 4 bases from J, with 17 bases between. CDR3 nucleotide sequence: TGTGCCAGCAGCCGAAGATCGGACACCCTCTATGGCTACACCTTC. It encodes CASSRRSDTLYGYTF.

The chain uses TRBV6-1 and TRBJ2-4; no firm D call. Germline V gene data show CDR1 as MNHNS and CDR2 as SASEGT. This CDR3 comprises 15 residues. V was trimmed by 3 bases and J by 0 bases, leaving 9 bases between them. CDR3 DNA: TGTGCCAGCAGTGACGGAGTTGCAGCCAAAAACATTCAGTACTTC. It yields the protein CASSDGVAAKNIQYF.

This clonotype was seen only a few times. This chain links TRBV12-3 or TRBV12-4 with TRBJ2-1; the match to TRBD2 covers 9 bases. J lost 9 bases, V lost 9 bases, and 15 bases had no gene match. The CDR3 totals 15 residues. The CDR3 region has the DNA TGTGCCAGTCACTCTGGCGGGGGGGCTCCGGGTGAGCAGTTCTTC. Amino acid sequence: CASHSGGGAPGEQFF.

The J gene is TRBJ1-1, the V gene TRBV4-3; D uncertain. This CDR3 is built from 14 residues. V dropped 0 bases and J dropped 5 bases, with 10 bases sitting between them. Germline assignment: CDR1 LGHNA and CDR2 YSLEER. CDR3 protein: CASSQDSVGTEAFF. The CDR3 DNA reads TGCGCCAGCAGCCAAGATTCGGTGGGGACTGAAGCTTTCTTT.

This chain uses TRBV27 with TRBJ2-7; tentatively, D is TRBD1 (6 bases). Trimming cost V 5 bases and J 2 bases, with 16 bases left between them. The CDR3 totals 15 residues. CDR1 is MNHEY and CDR2 is SMNVEV in the germline V gene (reference sequence). The CDR3, as DNA: TGTGCCAGCAGTCCGATACAGGGCACTACCTACGAGCAGTACTTC. Translating it yields CASSPIQGTTYEQYF.

There are a few counts of this clonotype. The rearrangement joins TRBV7-9 to TRBJ2-1; 11 bases map to TRBD2. V dropped 1 base and J dropped 9; count of bases not matched to a gene: 8. The CDR3 is made up of 16 amino acids. Germline lookup yields CDR1 SEHNR and CDR2 FQNEAQ (reference sequence). The CDR3 DNA sequence: TGTGCCAGCAGCTTAGGGGGACTAGCGGAGGGTGGTGAGCAGTTCTTC. Translation gives CASSLGGLAEGGEQFF.

The chain carries TRBV7-8 and TRBJ1-5; D possibly corresponds to TRBD1 (5 bases). The length of the CDR3 is 14 residues. CDR1 and CDR2 (germline): SGHVS, FQNEAQ. The V end lost 2 bases, the J end lost 10 bases, and 15 bases lay between the germline ends. The CDR3 nucleotides are TGTGCCAGCAGCTTAACCCAGGGAGTAATTCCCCAGCATTTT. Translated, it gives CASSLTQGVIPQHF. Together with reference TRBV7-8 and TRBJ1-5, the CDR3 gives the full variable domain: GAGVSQSPRYKVAKRGQDVALRCDPISGHVSLFWYQQALGQGPEFLTYFQNEAQLDKSGLPSDRFFAERPEGSVSTLKIQRTQQEDSAVYLCASSLTQGVIPQHFGDGTRLSIL.

The J gene is TRBJ2-1, the V gene TRBV27; 7 bases fit TRBD2. The CDR3 consists of 13 residues. Germline V gene lookup returns CDR1 MNHEY and CDR2 SMNVEV (reference sequence). J was trimmed by 8 bases and V by 5 bases; bases with no gene match: 6. CDR3 sequence reads: CASSELALDEQFF. CDR3 nucleotide sequence: TGTGCCAGCAGTGAACTAGCGTTGGATGAGCAGTTCTTC.

This clonotype has more than one count but fewer than ten. V gene TRBV7-2 combines with J gene TRBJ2-1, with D perhaps being TRBD1 or TRBD2 (5 bases each). The germline CDR1 and CDR2 sequences are SGHTA and FQGNSA. CDR3 size: 17 residues. V was pared by 1 base and J by 4 bases, with 17 bases between. The CDR3 loop is CASSLGGSISIYNEQFF. The CDR3 bases are TGTGCCAGCAGCTTAGGGGGGAGTATATCCATTTACAATGAGCAGTTCTTC.

V and J are TRBV7-9 and TRBJ2-3; TRBD2 matches at 8 bases. The length of the CDR3 is 14 residues. In germline, CDR1 is SEHNR, CDR2 FQNEAQ (reference sequence). J gave up 0 bases and V 11 bases, and 7 bases lay outside the gene matches. CDR3 nucleotides: TGTGCCGGACACTTAGCGGGGAGCACAGATACGCAGTATTTT. The encoded protein is CAGHLAGSTDTQYF.